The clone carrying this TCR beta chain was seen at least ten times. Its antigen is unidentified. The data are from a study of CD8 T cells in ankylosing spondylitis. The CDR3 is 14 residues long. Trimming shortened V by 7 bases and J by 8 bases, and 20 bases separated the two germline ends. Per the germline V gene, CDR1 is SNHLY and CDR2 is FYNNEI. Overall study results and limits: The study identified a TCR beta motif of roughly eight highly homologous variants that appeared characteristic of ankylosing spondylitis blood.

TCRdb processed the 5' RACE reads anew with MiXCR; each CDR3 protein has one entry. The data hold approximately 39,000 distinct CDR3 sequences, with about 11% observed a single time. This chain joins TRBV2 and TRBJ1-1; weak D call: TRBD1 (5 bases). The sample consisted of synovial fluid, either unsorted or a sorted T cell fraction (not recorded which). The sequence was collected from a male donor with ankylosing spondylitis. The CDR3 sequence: CASKMSGPSMEAFF. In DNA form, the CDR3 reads TGTGCCAGCAAAATGTCAGGGCCGTCTATGGAAGCTTTCTTT.